This TCR beta chain was obtained from a study of Ad26.COV2.S vaccination and SARS-CoV-2 variants. Overall study results and limits: Placebo and vaccine recipients had non-spike TCR breadth that was similar.

Method: immunoSEQ multiplex PCR; TCRdb's copy keeps in-frame clones and lacks some. The sample consists of about 320,000 clones, around four fifths of them appearing once. This sample's treatment: approximately 18 received Ad26.COV2.S at low or high dose, single or two shots; about 5 received placebo; per-sample allocation not given. Sample collection was performed on day 63 after the first vaccine or placebo injection. With regard to this clone: Antigen specificity is unknown.

CDR1 and CDR2 (germline): SGHAT, FQNNGV. The V and J ends lost 0 bases and 8 bases respectively, with 14 bases between them. The CDR3 totals 15 residues. The clonotype comes from a person between 18 and 65 years old who received the Ad26.COV2.S COVID-19 vaccine or a placebo. J is TRBJ2-1 and V is TRBV11-2, with D uncertain. Sequences were derived from peripheral blood, sampled in a trial of Ad26.COV2.S vaccine versus placebo. The CDR3 region is CASSLENGAPYEQFF. DNA for the CDR3: TGTGCCAGCAGCTTAGAGAACGGCGCGCCATATGAGCAGTTCTTC.